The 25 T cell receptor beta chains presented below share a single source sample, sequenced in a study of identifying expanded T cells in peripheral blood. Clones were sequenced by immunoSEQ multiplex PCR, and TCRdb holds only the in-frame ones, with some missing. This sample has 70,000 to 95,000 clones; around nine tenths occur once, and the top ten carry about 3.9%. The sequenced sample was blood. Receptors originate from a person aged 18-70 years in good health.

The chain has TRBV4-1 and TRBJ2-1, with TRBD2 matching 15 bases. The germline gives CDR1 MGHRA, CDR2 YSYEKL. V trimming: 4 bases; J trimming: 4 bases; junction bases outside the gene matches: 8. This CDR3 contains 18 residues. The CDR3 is CASSRGLAGGPLYNEQFF. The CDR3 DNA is TGCGCCAGCAGCCGCGGACTAGCGGGGGGGCCGTTGTACAATGAGCAGTTCTTC.

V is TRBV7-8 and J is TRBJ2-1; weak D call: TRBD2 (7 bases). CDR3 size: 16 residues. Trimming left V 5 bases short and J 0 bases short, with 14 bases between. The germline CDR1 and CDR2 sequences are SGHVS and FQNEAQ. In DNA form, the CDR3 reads TGTGCCAGCAGCCACCGGGGGGCAAGCTCCTACAATGAGCAGTTCTTC. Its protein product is CASSHRGASSYNEQFF.

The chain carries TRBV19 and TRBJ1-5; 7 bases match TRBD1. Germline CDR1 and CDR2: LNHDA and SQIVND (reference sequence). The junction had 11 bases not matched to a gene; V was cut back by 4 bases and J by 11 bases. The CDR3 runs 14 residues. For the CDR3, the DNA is TGTGCCAGTAGTACGTCGCACAGGGGAATGACCCAGCATTTT. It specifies CASSTSHRGMTQHF.

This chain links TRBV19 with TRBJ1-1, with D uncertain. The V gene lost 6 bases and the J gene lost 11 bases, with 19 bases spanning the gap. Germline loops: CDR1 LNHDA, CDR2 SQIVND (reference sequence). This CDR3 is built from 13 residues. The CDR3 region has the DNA TGTGCCAGTAGCCCTAACGACCGGTCGGGGGCTTTCTTT. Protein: CASSPNDRSGAFF.

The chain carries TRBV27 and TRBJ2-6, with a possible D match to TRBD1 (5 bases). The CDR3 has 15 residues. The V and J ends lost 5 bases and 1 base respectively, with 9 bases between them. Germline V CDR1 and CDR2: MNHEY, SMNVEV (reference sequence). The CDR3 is CASSPGNSGANVLTF. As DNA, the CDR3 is TGTGCCAGCAGTCCAGGGAATTCTGGGGCCAACGTCCTGACTTTC. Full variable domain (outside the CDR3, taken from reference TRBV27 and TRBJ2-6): EAQVTQNPRYLITVTGKKLTVTCSQNMNHEYMSWYRQDPGLGLRQIYYSMNVEVTDKGDVPEGYKVSRKEKRNFPLILESPSPNQTSLYFCASSPGNSGANVLTFGAGSRLTVL.

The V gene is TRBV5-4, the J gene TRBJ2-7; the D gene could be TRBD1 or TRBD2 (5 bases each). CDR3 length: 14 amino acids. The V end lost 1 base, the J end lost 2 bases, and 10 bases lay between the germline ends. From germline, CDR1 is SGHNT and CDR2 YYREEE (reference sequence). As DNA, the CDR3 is TGTGCCAGCAGCTTGTGGGACGGACCCTACGAGCAGTACTTC. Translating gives CASSLWDGPYEQYF.

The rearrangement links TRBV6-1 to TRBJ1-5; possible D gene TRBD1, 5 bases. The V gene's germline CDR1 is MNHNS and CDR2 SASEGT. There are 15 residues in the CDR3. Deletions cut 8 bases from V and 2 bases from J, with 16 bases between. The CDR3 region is CASGRESGGNQPQHF. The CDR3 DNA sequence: TGTGCCAGCGGCAGGGAAAGTGGGGGCAATCAGCCCCAGCATTTT.

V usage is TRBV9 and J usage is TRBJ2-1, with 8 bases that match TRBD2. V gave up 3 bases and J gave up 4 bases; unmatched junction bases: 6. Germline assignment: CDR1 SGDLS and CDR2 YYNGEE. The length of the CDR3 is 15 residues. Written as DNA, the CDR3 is TGTGCCAGCAGCGCCGAGCGGGAGCGGTACAATGAGCAGTTCTTC. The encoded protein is CASSAERERYNEQFF.

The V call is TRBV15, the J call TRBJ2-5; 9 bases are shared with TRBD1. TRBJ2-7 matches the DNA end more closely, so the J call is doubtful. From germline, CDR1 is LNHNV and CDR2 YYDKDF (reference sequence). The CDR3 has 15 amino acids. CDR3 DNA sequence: TGTGCCACCAGCAGAATTAGGACAGGGGTTGTCGAGCAGTACTTC. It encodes CATSRIRTGVVEQYF.

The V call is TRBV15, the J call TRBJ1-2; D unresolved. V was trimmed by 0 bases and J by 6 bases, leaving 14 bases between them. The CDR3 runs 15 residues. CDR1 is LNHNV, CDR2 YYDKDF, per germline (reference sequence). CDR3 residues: CATSREPSFDDGYTF. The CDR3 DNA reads TGTGCCACCAGCAGAGAGCCCAGCTTCGACGATGGCTACACCTTC.

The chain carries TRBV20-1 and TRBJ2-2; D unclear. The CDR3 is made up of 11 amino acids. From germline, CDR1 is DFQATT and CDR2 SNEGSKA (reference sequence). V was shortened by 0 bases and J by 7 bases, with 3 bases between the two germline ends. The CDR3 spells CSARDVGELFF. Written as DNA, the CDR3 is TGCAGTGCTAGAGATGTCGGGGAGCTGTTTTTT.

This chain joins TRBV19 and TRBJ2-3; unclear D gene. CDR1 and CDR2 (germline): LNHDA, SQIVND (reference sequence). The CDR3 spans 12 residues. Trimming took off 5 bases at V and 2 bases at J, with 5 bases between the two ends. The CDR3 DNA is TGTGCCAGTAGTGATTTCACAGATACGCAGTATTTT. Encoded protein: CASSDFTDTQYF.

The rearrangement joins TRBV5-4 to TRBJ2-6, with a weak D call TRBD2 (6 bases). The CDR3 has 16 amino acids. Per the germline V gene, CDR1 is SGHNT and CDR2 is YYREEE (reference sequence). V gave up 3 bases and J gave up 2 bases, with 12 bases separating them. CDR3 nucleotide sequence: TGTGCCAGCAGCTGGCCGTCGGGGGCTGGGGCCAACGTCCTGACTTTC. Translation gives CASSWPSGAGANVLTF.

CDR3 in DNA: TGCGCCAGCAGCTTGTTCCCACAGGGTTACTACGAGCAGTACTTC. This gives the protein CASSLFPQGYYEQYF. This chain uses TRBV5-1 with TRBJ2-7; D possibly corresponds to TRBD1 (6 bases). The CDR3 has 15 residues. Germline CDR1 reads SGHRS; CDR2 reads YFSETQ. The ends were cut back, 1 base at V and 3 bases at J, with 14 bases in the middle.

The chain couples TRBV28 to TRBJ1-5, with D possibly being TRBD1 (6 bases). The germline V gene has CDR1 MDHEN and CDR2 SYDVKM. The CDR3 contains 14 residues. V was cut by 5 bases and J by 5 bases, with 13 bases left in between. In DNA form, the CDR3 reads TGTGCCAGCAGTGGGGACACGACTGATCAGCCCCAGCATTTT. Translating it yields CASSGDTTDQPQHF.

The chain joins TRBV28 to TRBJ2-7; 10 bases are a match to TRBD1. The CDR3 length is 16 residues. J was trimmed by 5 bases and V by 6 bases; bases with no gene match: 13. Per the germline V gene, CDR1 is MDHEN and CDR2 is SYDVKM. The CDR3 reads CASSPASGTGADEQYF. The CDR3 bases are TGTGCCAGCAGCCCTGCCTCCGGGACAGGGGCTGACGAGCAGTACTTC.

CDR3 residues: CASSTLGGFGYTF. The CDR3 DNA sequence: TGTGCCAGCAGTACGTTGGGAGGGTTTGGCTACACCTTC. The chain combines TRBV25-1 with TRBJ1-2; D remains unclear. This CDR3 is built from 13 residues. Trimming took 5 bases from V and 7 from J, leaving 14 bases between them. CDR1 is MGHDK and CDR2 is SYGVNS in the germline V gene.

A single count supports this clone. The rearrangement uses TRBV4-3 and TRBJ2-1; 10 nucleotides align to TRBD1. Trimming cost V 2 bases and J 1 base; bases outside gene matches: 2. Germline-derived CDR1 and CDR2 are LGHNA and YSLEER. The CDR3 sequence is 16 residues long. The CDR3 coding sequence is TGCGCCAGCAGCCAAAGGACAGGGGGATCCTACAATGAGCAGTTCTTC. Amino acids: CASSQRTGGSYNEQFF.

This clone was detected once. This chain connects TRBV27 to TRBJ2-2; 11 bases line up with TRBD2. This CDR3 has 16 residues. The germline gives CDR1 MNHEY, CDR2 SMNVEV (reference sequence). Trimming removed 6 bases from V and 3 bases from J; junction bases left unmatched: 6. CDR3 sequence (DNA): TGTGCCAGCAGCGATGGACTAGCGGGCCACACCGGGGAGCTGTTTTTT. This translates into CASSDGLAGHTGELFF.

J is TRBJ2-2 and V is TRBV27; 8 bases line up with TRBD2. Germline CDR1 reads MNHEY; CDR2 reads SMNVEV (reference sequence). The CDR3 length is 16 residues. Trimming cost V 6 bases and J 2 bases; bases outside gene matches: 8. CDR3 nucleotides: TGTGCCAGCAGGGGGTGGGCGGGGGGTAACACCGGGGAGCTGTTTTTT. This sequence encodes CASRGWAGGNTGELFF.

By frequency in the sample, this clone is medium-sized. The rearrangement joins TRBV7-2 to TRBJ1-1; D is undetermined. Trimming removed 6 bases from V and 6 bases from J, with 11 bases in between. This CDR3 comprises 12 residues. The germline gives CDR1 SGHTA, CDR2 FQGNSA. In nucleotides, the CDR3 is TGTGCCAGCAGGGTCGGGTTCGCTGAAGCTTTCTTT. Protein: CASRVGFAEAFF.

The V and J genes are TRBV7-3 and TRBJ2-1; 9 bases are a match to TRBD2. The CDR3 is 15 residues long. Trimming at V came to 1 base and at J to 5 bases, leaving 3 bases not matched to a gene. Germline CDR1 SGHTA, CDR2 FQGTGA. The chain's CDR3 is CASSLRLAGNNEQFF. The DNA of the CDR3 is TGTGCCAGCAGCTTAAGGCTAGCGGGAAACAATGAGCAGTTCTTC.

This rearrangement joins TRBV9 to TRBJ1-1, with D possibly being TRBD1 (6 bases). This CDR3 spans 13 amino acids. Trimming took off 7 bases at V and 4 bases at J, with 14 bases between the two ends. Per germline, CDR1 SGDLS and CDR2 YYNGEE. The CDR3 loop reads CASSRGGPTEAFF. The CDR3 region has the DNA TGTGCCAGCTCCCGTGGGGGCCCCACTGAAGCTTTCTTT.

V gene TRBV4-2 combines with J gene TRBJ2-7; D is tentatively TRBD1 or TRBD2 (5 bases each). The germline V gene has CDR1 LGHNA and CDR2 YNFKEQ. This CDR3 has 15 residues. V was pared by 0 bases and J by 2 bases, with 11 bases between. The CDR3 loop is CASSQDRDVAYEQYF. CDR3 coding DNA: TGTGCCAGCAGCCAAGATCGGGACGTCGCCTACGAGCAGTACTTC.

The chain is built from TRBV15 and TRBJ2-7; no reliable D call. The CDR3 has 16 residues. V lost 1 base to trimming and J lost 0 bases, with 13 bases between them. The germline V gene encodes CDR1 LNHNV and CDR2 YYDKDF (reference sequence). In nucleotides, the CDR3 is TGTGCCACCAGCAGAGCTGTAGGACGACCCTCCTACGAGCAGTACTTC. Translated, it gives CATSRAVGRPSYEQYF. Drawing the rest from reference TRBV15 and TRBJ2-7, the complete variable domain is DAMVIQNPRYQVTQFGKPVTLSCSQTLNHNVMYWYQQKSSQAPKLLFHYYDKDFNNEADTPDNFQSRRPNTSFCFLDIRSPGLGDTAMYLCATSRAVGRPSYEQYFGPGTRLTVT.